These T cell receptor beta chains were read from a single sample in a study of human T cells and chemical hapten exposure. MiXCR, run by TCRdb on the RACE reads, gives a single entry per CDR3 protein. The sample contains under 300,000 distinct CDR3 sequences, around 7.7% of which appear only once. Sample: whole blood, taken in connection with sensitization to the hapten diphenylcyclopropenone (DPC). The receptors here all came from a man younger than 35 with alopecia areata. Some clones in this sample may be carry-over from other donors' samples. Both conserved end residues are part of each CDR3. The D gene is left open where the match is weak. Expanded clones get a size class; other rows say once, few or many, or leave the size out.

TGTGCCAGCAGCTTAGCCGGGGGGCGCACAGATACGCAGTATTTT CASSLAGGRTDTQYF TRBJ2-3 TRBV7-2 many -
TGCGCCAGCAGCCAAGATCGGGGGCTGGAGACCCAGTACTTC CASSQDRGLETQYF TRBJ2-5 TRBV4-3 few -
TGTGCCAGCAGCACGGGACACTACAATGAGCAGTTCTTC CASSTGHYNEQFF TRBJ2-1 TRBV7-9 - -
TGTGCCAGCAGTTATTTAGCCAGGGAGAGGAAAGAGACCCAGTACTTC CASSYLARERKETQYF TRBJ2-5 TRBV6-2/TRBV6-3 few -
TGCGCCAGCAGCTTGGAAGGGCAGGGGCGCTCCTACAATGAGCAGTTCTTC CASSLEGQGRSYNEQFF TRBJ2-1 TRBV5-1 many -
TGTGCCAGCAGCTTAAGAGGTCAGGGGAACTCACCCCTCCACTTT CASSLRGQGNSPLHF TRBJ1-6 TRBV7-3 - -
TGTGCCAGCAGTTACCCTTCGAGGGTAGGAACTGAAGCTTTCTTT CASSYPSRVGTEAFF TRBJ1-1 TRBV6-5 few -
TGTGCCAGCAAGGACGAGCAGGGAGCCTACGAGCAGTACTTC CASKDEQGAYEQYF TRBJ2-7 TRBV2 few -
TGTGCCAGCAGCCCCCATAGGGGGAGGGCAACTAATGAAAAACTGTTTTTT CASSPHRGRATNEKLFF TRBJ1-4 TRBV12-3/TRBV12-4 few -
TGTGCCAGCAGTCACGGGTCCTACGAGCAGTACTTC CASSHGSYEQYF TRBJ2-7 TRBV7-2 - -
TGCGCCAGCAGCCAAGATCCTGGAAACGTCTATGGCTACACCTTC CASSQDPGNVYGYTF TRBJ1-2 TRBV4-3 many -
TGTGCCAGCAGCCTGGGACAAGCCCTTTATGGCTACACCTTC CASSLGQALYGYTF TRBJ1-2 TRBV7-2 few -
TGTGCCAGCAGCGGGGGACAGGGCGGGAAGACCTACGAGCAGTACTTC CASSGGQGGKTYEQYF TRBJ2-7 TRBV11-2 - TRBD1
TGCAGTGCTAGAGATCAGAAAGGGAATAATTCACCCCTCCACTTT CSARDQKGNNSPLHF TRBJ1-6 TRBV20-1 - -
TGTGCCAGCAGCAATGGGCAGGGTGGCTACTCTGGGGCCAACGTCCTGACTTTC CASSNGQGGYSGANVLTF TRBJ2-6 TRBV5-6 few -
TGTGCCACCAGTGATAGGCAGGGCCGAGGCTACACCTTC CATSDRQGRGYTF TRBJ1-2 TRBV24-1 few -
TGTGCCAGCAGCTTCGGGGAGCTCTCTGGAAACACCATATATTTT CASSFGELSGNTIYF TRBJ1-3 TRBV7-9 few -
TGTGCCAGCAGCTTAGAATTTGCAGGGGGAATTCCCAATGAGCAGTTCTTC CASSLEFAGGIPNEQFF TRBJ2-1 TRBV7-6 - TRBD1
TGTGCCAGTAGCTGGACAGGGGGCCGCAATCAGCCCCAGCATTTT CASSWTGGRNQPQHF TRBJ1-5 TRBV19 - TRBD1
TGTGCCAGCAGCCAAGCTGGGGCTGGCAATCAGCCCCAGCATTTT CASSQAGAGNQPQHF TRBJ1-5 TRBV14 few -
TGTGCCAGCAGCCAAGTCGGGACAGGCTCTCGGGAGCAGTACTTC CASSQVGTGSREQYF TRBJ2-7 TRBV3-1 - TRBD1
TGTGCCAGCAGTTACTCGAGACACCTCAGGGACGAGCAGTACTTC CASSYSRHLRDEQYF TRBJ2-7 TRBV6-2/TRBV6-3 few -
TGTGCCAGCAGCCCGAGGACAGATTCTTCAAATCGGGGCTACACCTTC CASSPRTDSSNRGYTF TRBJ1-2 TRBV14 - -
TGTGCCAGCAGCGTAGGACGAGGCGGGACTGAAGCTTTCTTT CASSVGRGGTEAFF TRBJ1-1 TRBV9 - -
TGTGCCAGCAGTGCGGGACAGGAGAATTCACCCCTCCACTTT CASSAGQENSPLHF TRBJ1-6 TRBV12-3/TRBV12-4 few TRBD1
TGTGCCAGCAGCCGGGGACTAGCGGTCACCAGTGAGCAGTTCTTC CASSRGLAVTSEQFF TRBJ2-1 TRBV6-2/TRBV6-3 few TRBD2
TGTGCCATCAGTGGGACAGGGGGCGATGGCTACACCTTC CAISGTGGDGYTF TRBJ1-2 TRBV10-3 few TRBD1
TGTGCCAGCAGCCACGGAACTAGGGAGAGCACAGATACGCAGTATTTT CASSHGTRESTDTQYF TRBJ2-3 TRBV11-3 - -
TGTGCCAGCAGCAAGGCCGGCAAGGGACAGCTCCCAACTAATGAAAAACTGTTTTTT CASSKAGKGQLPTNEKLFF TRBJ1-4 TRBV21-1 few -
TGTGCCAGCAGCCAACGCACGGACACTTACACAGATACGCAGTATTTT CASSQRTDTYTDTQYF TRBJ2-3 TRBV3-1 - -
TGCAGCGTTGCCCATCAACGTTCGGACGAGCAGTACTTC CSVAHQRSDEQYF TRBJ2-7 TRBV29-1 few -
TGTGCCAGCAGCGCCCACAGGGATCAGCCCCAGCATTTT CASSAHRDQPQHF TRBJ1-5 TRBV7-3 few -
TGTGCCAGCAGTTTCGGTCCGGGACAGGGCCCCAATGAAAAACTGTTTTTT CASSFGPGQGPNEKLFF TRBJ1-4 TRBV12-3/TRBV12-4 few TRBD1
TGCGCCAGCAGTGACCCAGGGCACGCCACAGATACGCAGTATTTT CASSDPGHATDTQYF TRBJ2-3 TRBV10-1 many -
TGTGCCAGTATGGACAGGGGCCGCTCTGGGGCCAACGTCCTGACTTTC CASMDRGRSGANVLTF TRBJ2-6 TRBV19 - TRBD1
TGCAGCGTTGAGGGGGCCCGCAGGGATACGCAGTATTTT CSVEGARRDTQYF TRBJ2-3 TRBV29-1 many -
TGTGCCAGCTCGCCCATCCAGGGGCGGAACACTGAAGCTTTCTTT CASSPIQGRNTEAFF TRBJ1-1 TRBV18 - -
TGTGCCAGCAGTTTGGTTTTGGGACAGACAGATACGCAGTATTTT CASSLVLGQTDTQYF TRBJ2-3 TRBV12-3/TRBV12-4 - TRBD1
TGTGCCAGCAGCTTGGCGGAGGGAAACCCTAACTATGGCTACACCTTC CASSLAEGNPNYGYTF TRBJ1-2 TRBV5-5 - -
TGTGCCAGCAGCTTCGGACAGGGACGAACTGAAGCTTTCTTT CASSFGQGRTEAFF TRBJ1-1 TRBV11-2 many TRBD1
TGCGCCAGCAGCTTAATTGGCCGCGGGGAGACCCAGTACTTC CASSLIGRGETQYF TRBJ2-5 TRBV5-1 - -
TGTGCCAGCAGCTTAGGGGGGGCCTCTGAGGATGAGCAGTTCTTC CASSLGGASEDEQFF TRBJ2-1 TRBV7-3 - -
TGTGCCAGCAGCTTAGGCGACCAGGGGTACAATCAGCCCCAGCATTTT CASSLGDQGYNQPQHF TRBJ1-5 TRBV7-9 few -
TGTGCCAGCAGTTACAGGGAGAACACCGGGGAGCTGTTTTTT CASSYRENTGELFF TRBJ2-2 TRBV6-2/TRBV6-3 many -
TGCAGCGTTGAGGGGGTACCTAACTATGGCTACACCTTC CSVEGVPNYGYTF TRBJ1-2 TRBV29-1 few -